This entry lists 10 T cell receptor beta chains sequenced from one sample in a study of graft-versus-host responses after intestinal transplantation. Data came from immunoSEQ multiplex PCR; TCRdb stores just in-frame clones and leaves some out. The table has 99,000 or so clones, roughly 84% seen once. These receptors have no known antigen. Sequencing was performed on unstimulated CD4+ T cells sorted from spleen or lymph node cells, taken before intestinal transplant. These receptors came from a human donor who received an intestinal transplant.

This clone was recorded once. The chain combines TRBV6-6 with TRBJ1-2, with D possibly TRBD1 on 5 matching bases. V was cut by 0 bases and J by 3 bases, with 8 bases left in between. CDR1 and CDR2 from the germline V gene are MNHNY and SVGAGI (reference sequence). The CDR3 loop spans 14 amino acids. CDR3 amino acids: CASSYSRGDYGYTF. The CDR3 DNA follows: TGTGCCAGCAGTTACTCGAGGGGCGACTATGGCTACACCTTC.

This clone turned up a few times. The chain recombines TRBV21-1 with TRBJ2-7. TRBV21-1 is marked as a pseudogene. The CDR3 covers 12 residues. CDR3 sequence reads: CASSKPGYEQYF. CDR3 in DNA: TGTGCCAGCAGCAAACCTGGTTACGAGCAGTACTTC.

This sequence joins TRBV6-6 and TRBJ1-2; TRBD1 is a possible D gene (6 bases). The V and J ends lost 6 bases and 3 bases respectively, with 17 bases between them. Germline V CDR1 and CDR2: MNHNY, SVGAGI (reference sequence). This CDR3 is 15 amino acids long. For the CDR3, the DNA is TGTGCCAGCAGCCCACCCCGGACAGCCTACTATGGCTACACCTTC. Translation: CASSPPRTAYYGYTF.

This sequence joins TRBV7-7 and TRBJ2-3; D is uncertain. Germline CDR1 is SSHAT and CDR2 is FNYEAQ (reference sequence). The length of the CDR3 is 14 residues. Trimming cost V 5 bases and J 4 bases, with 13 bases left between them. Written as DNA, the CDR3 is TGTGCCAGCAGCGCCGGCATTGCGGCAGATACGCAGTATTTT. Its translation is CASSAGIAADTQYF.

The chain recombines TRBV27 with TRBJ1-2; no reliable D call. The CDR3 loop spans 13 amino acids. Trimming cost V 8 bases and J 2 bases, with 12 bases left between them. Germline CDR1 reads MNHEY; CDR2 reads SMNVEV (reference sequence). DNA for the CDR3: TGTGCCAGCTCAAGGACGGGAAACTATGGCTACACCTTC. Translating gives CASSRTGNYGYTF.

For the CDR3, the DNA is TGCGCCAGCAGCTTGGCGGCTAGCGGAAACTACGAGCAGTACTTC. Its protein is CASSLAASGNYEQYF. This chain uses TRBV5-1 with TRBJ2-7; 7 bases fit TRBD2. Looked up from germline, CDR1 is SGHRS and CDR2 is YFSETQ. There are 15 residues in the CDR3. The J segment lost 3 bases and the V segment lost 0 bases, leaving 6 bases of the junction unmatched. Full variable domain (outside the CDR3, taken from reference TRBV5-1 and TRBJ2-7): KAGVTQTPRYLIKTRGQQVTLSCSPISGHRSVSWYQQTPGQGLQFLFEYFSETQRNKGNFPGRFSGRQFSNSRSEMNVSTLELGDSALYLCASSLAASGNYEQYFGPGTRLTVT.

The chain joins TRBV2 to TRBJ2-5; D might be TRBD2 (6 bases). This CDR3 is built from 12 residues. Trimming cost V 11 bases and J 2 bases, with 12 bases left between them. From germline, CDR1 is SNHLY and CDR2 FYNNEI. The CDR3 nucleotides are TGTGCCGTTGGACGGGGGCAAGAGACCCAGTACTTC. Its translation: CAVGRGQETQYF.

This clone was observed once. The chain couples TRBV5-1 to TRBJ2-7; no reliable D call. Germline loops: CDR1 SGHRS, CDR2 YFSETQ. The CDR3 consists of 13 residues. Trimming left V 0 bases short and J 3 bases short, with 7 bases between. The DNA of the CDR3 is TGCGCCAGCAGCTTGGCCGATATCTACGAGCAGTACTTC. Translating it yields CASSLADIYEQYF.

This chain connects TRBV29-1 to TRBJ2-3; 15 nucleotides align to TRBD2. V shed 6 bases and J 5 bases; nucleotides not matched to a gene: 0. Germline CDR1 is SQVTM and CDR2 is ANQGSEA. There are 13 residues in the CDR3. This chain's CDR3 is CSVGLAGGDTQYF. In DNA, the CDR3 is TGCAGCGTGGGACTAGCGGGGGGAGATACGCAGTATTTT.

This chain joins TRBV5-1 and TRBJ1-2; D is possibly TRBD1 (5 bases). CDR1 and CDR2 (germline): SGHRS, YFSETQ. The CDR3 is made up of 14 amino acids. Trimming pared 0 bases from V and 4 bases from J, leaving 10 bases between. CDR3 residues: CASSLDRSTYGYTF. CDR3 DNA: TGCGCCAGCAGCTTGGACAGGTCGACCTATGGCTACACCTTC.